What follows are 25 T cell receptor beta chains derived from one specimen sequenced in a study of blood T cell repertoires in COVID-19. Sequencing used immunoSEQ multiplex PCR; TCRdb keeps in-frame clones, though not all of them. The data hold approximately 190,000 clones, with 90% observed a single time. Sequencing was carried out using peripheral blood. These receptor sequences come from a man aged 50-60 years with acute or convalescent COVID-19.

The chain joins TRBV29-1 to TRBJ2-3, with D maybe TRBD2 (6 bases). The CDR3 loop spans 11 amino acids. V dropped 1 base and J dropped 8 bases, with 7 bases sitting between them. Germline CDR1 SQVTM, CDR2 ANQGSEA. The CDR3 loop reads CSVEGRGTQYF. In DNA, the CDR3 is TGCAGCGTTGAAGGGCGGGGTACGCAGTATTTT.

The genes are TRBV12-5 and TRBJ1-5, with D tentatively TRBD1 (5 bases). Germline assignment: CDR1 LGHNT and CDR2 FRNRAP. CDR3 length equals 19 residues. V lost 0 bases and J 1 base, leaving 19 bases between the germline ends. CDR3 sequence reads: CASGLVPDGEGWSNQPQHF. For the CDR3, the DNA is TGTGCTAGTGGTTTGGTACCCGACGGGGAGGGGTGGAGCAATCAGCCCCAGCATTTT.

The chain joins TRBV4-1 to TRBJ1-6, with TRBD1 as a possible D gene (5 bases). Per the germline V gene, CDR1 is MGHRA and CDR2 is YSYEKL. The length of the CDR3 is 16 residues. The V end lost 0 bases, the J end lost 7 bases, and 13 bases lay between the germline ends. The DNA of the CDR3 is TGCGCCAGCAGCCAAGATGTTGGGCAGGGAAATTCACCCCTCCACTTT. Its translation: CASSQDVGQGNSPLHF.

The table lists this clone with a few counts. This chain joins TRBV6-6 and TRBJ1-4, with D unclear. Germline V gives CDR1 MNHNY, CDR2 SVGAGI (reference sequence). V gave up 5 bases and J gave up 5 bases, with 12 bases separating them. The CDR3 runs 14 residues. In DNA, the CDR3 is TGTGCCAGCAGTAGAGGACTGACGAATGAAAAACTGTTTTTT. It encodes CASSRGLTNEKLFF.

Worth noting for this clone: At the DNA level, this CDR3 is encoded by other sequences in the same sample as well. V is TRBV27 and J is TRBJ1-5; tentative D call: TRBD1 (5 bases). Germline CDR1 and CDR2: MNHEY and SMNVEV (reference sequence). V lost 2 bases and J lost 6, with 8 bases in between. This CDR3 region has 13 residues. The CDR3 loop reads CASSLTGVQPQHF. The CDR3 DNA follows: TGTGCCAGCAGTTTAACGGGGGTTCAGCCCCAGCATTTT.

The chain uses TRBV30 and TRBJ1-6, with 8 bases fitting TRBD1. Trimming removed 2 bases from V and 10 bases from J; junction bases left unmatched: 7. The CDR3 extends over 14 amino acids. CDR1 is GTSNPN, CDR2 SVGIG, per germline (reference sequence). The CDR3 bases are TGTGCCTGGAGTCCAGGACAGGGCGGATCACCCCTCCACTTT. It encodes CAWSPGQGGSPLHF.

CDR3 DNA: TGTGCCAGCAGTCCTCTAGCTTTCCCCGAAGAGACCCAGTACTTC. Its protein product is CASSPLAFPEETQYF. The chain has TRBV2 and TRBJ2-5; D possibly corresponds to TRBD2 (5 bases). Trimming pared 5 bases from V and 3 bases from J, leaving 16 bases between. Germline CDR1 and CDR2: SNHLY and FYNNEI. The CDR3 extends over 15 amino acids.

Written as DNA, the CDR3 is TGTGCCAGCAGCCTGCGCCCCTCCTTTCTCCAGGGGGCTGGATCACCCCTCCACTTT. Translating gives CASSLRPSFLQGAGSPLHF. The chain is built from TRBV7-2 and TRBJ1-6, with TRBD1 matching 8 bases. Germline V gives CDR1 SGHTA, CDR2 FQGNSA. V shed 5 bases, J shed 10 bases, and the junction held 22 bases outside the gene matches. CDR3 length: 19 amino acids.

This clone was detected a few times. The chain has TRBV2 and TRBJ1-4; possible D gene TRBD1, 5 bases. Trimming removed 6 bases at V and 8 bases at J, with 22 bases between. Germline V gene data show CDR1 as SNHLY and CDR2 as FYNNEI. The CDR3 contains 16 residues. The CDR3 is CASRLAVGRGQEKLFF. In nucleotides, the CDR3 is TGTGCCAGCAGACTCGCCGTGGGGAGGGGTCAAGAAAAACTGTTTTTT. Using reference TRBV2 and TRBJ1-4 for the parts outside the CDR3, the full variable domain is EPEVTQTPSHQVTQMGQEVILRCVPISNHLYFYWYRQILGQKVEFLVSFYNNEISEKSEIFDDQFSVERPDGSNFTLKIRSTKLEDSAMYFCASRLAVGRGQEKLFFGSGTQLSVL.

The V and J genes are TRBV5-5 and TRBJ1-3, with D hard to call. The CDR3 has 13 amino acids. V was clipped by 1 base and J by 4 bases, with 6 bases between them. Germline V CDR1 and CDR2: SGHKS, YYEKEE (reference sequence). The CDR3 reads CASSLFLGNTIYF. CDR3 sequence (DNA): TGTGCCAGCAGCTTGTTTCTGGGAAACACCATATATTTT.

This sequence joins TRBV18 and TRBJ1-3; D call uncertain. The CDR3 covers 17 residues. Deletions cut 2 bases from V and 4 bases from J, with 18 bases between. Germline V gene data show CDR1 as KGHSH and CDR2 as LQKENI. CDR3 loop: CASSPVPEGVAGNTIYF. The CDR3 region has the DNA TGTGCCAGCTCACCAGTCCCGGAGGGCGTAGCGGGAAACACCATATATTTT.

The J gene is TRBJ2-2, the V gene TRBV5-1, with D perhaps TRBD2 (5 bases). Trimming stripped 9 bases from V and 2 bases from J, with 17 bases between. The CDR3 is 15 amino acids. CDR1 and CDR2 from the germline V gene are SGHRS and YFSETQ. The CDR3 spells CATSSGGLNTGELFF. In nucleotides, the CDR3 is TGCGCCACCTCGAGCGGCGGGCTTAACACCGGGGAGCTGTTTTTT.

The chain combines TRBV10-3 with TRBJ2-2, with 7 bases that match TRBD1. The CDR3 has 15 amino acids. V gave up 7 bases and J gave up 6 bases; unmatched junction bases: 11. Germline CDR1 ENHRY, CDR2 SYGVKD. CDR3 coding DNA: TGTGCCATCACTGACAGGGTGGGTGTAGCCGGGGAGCTGTTTTTT. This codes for CAITDRVGVAGELFF.

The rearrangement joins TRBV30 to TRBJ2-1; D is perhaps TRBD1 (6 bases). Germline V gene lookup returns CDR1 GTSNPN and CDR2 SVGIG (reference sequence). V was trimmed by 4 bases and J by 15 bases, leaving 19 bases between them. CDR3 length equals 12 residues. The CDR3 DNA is TGTGCCTGGAATAAACAGGGCTGGGTTCGGTTCTTC. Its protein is CAWNKQGWVRFF.

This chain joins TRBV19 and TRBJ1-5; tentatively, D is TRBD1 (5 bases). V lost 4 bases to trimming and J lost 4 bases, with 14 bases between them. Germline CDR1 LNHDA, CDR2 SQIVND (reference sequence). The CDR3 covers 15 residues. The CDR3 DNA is TGTGCCAGTAGTACCCGAGACAGCAAAAATCAGCCCCAGCATTTT. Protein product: CASSTRDSKNQPQHF. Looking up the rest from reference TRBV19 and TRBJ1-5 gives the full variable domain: DGGITQSPKYLFRKEGQNVTLSCEQNLNHDAMYWYRQDPGQGLRLIYYSQIVNDFQKGDIAEGYSVSREKKESFPLTVTSAQKNPTAFYLCASSTRDSKNQPQHFGDGTRLSIL.

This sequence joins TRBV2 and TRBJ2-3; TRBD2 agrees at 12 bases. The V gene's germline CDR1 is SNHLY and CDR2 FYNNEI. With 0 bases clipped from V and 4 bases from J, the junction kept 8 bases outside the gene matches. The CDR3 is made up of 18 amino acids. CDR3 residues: CASSEARLAGGLSDTQYF. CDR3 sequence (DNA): TGTGCCAGCAGTGAAGCGCGGCTAGCGGGGGGGCTATCAGATACGCAGTATTTT.

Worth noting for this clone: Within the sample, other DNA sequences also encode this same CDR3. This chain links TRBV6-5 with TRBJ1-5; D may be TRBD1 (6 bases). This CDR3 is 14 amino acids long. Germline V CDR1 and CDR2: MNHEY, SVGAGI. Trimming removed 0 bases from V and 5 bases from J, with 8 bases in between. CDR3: CASSYSHRDQPQHF. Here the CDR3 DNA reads TGTGCCAGCAGTTACTCCCACAGGGATCAGCCCCAGCATTTT.

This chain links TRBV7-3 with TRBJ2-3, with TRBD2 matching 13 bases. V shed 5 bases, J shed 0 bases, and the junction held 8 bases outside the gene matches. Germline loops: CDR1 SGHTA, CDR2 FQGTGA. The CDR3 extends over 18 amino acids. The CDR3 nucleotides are TGTGCCAGCAGCCAACTAGCGGGGGGGGACCCTAGCACAGATACGCAGTATTTT. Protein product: CASSQLAGGDPSTDTQYF.

The CDR3 here is CASSQDRGQGGTF. The CDR3 DNA is TGCGCCAGCAGCCAAGATCGGGGACAGGGGGGGACCTTC. V is TRBV4-3 and J is TRBJ1-2; 11 nucleotides agree with TRBD1. With 0 bases clipped from V and 14 bases from J, the junction kept 5 bases outside the gene matches. Germline loops: CDR1 LGHNA, CDR2 YSLEER. The CDR3 is 13 amino acids.

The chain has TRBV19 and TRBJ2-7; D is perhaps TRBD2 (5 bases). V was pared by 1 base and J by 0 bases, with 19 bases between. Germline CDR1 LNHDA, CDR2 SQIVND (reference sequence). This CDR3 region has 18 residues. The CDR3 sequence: CASSIVPGIGVSSYEQYF. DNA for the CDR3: TGTGCCAGTAGTATAGTCCCGGGAATTGGGGTGAGCTCCTACGAGCAGTACTTC.

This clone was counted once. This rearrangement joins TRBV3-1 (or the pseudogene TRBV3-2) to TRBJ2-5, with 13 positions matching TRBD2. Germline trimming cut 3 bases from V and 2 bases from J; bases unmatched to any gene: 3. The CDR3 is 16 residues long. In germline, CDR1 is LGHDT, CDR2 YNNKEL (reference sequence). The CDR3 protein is CASSQRTSGRQETQYF. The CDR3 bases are TGTGCCAGCAGCCAGAGGACTAGCGGGAGACAAGAGACCCAGTACTTC.

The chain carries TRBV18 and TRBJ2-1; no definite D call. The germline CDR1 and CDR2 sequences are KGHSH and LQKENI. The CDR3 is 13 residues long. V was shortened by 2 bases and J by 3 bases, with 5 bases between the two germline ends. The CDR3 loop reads CASSPVNYNEQFF. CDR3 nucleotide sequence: TGTGCCAGCTCACCAGTAAACTACAATGAGCAGTTCTTC.

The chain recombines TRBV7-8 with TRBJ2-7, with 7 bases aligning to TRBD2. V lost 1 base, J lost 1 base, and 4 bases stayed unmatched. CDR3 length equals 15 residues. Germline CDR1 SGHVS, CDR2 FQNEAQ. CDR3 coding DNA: TGTGCCAGCAGCTTAGAGCCTAGCGGTTCCTACGAGCAGTACTTC. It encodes CASSLEPSGSYEQYF.

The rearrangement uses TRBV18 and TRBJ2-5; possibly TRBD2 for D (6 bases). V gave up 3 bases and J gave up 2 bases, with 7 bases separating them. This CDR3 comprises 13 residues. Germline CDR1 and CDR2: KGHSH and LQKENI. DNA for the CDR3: TGTGCCAGCTCACCGGGACTGCAAGAGACCCAGTACTTC. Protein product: CASSPGLQETQYF.

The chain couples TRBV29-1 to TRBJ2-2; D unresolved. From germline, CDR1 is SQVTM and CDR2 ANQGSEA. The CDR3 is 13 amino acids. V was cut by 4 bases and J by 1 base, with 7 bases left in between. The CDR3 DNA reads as TGCAGCGTTGGGCCCCAGAACACCGGGGAGCTGTTTTTT. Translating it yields CSVGPQNTGELFF.